These T cell receptor beta chains were read from a single sample in a study of human T cells and chemical hapten exposure. TCRdb re-derived calls from the RACE reads in MiXCR, one entry per CDR3 protein. The profile shows about 130,000 distinct CDR3 sequences, about 9.4% of them singletons. Source material: whole blood. The receptors were sampled from a male donor in good health. Some clones in this sample may be carry-over from other donors' samples. CDR3s include the opening cysteine and the closing phenylalanine or tryptophan. A D gene is named only where the DNA matches it firmly. Size is omitted from some rows. Given values are once, few, many or a class for expanded clones.

D	V	size	J	length	CDR3	DNA
.	TRBV7-2	few	TRBJ1-2	14	CASSGRTGDYGYTF	TGTGCCAGCAGCGGGAGGACGGGGGACTATGGCTACACCTTC
TRBD2	TRBV5-1	.	TRBJ2-5	14	CASRLAGGLETQYF	TGCGCCAGTCGACTAGCGGGAGGGCTAGAGACCCAGTACTTC
TRBD1	TRBV6-1	many	TRBJ2-1	14	CAGSRDSSYNEQFF	TGTGCCGGGAGCCGGGACAGCTCCTACAATGAGCAGTTCTTC
.	TRBV20-1	many	TRBJ2-7	13	CSARDLAAYEQYF	TGCAGTGCTAGAGATCTAGCAGCCTACGAGCAGTACTTC
.	TRBV7-8	.	TRBJ1-1	15	CASDLGGGENTEAFF	TGTGCCAGCGACTTAGGAGGGGGGGAGAACACTGAAGCTTTCTTT
.	TRBV6-2/TRBV6-3	medium-sized	TRBJ2-6	14	CASSWIAGANVLTF	TGTGCCAGCAGTTGGATTGCTGGGGCCAACGTCCTGACTTTC
.	TRBV6-5	many	TRBJ2-1	12	CASSSPTDEQFF	TGTGCCAGCAGTTCCCCCACAGATGAGCAGTTCTTC
TRBD1	TRBV12-5	few	TRBJ1-2	16	CASGLSRTGTNYGYTF	TGTGCTAGTGGTTTGTCACGGACAGGGACGAACTATGGCTACACCTTC
.	TRBV15	few	TRBJ1-4	16	CATSREGGSTNEKLFF	TGTGCCACCAGCAGAGAGGGTGGGTCAACTAATGAAAAACTGTTTTTT
.	TRBV10-3	few	TRBJ2-7	13	CAISESSRDEQYF	TGTGCCATCAGTGAAAGTAGCAGGGACGAGCAGTACTTC
.	TRBV5-1	few	TRBJ2-5	13	CASSLEREETQYF	TGCGCCAGCAGCTTGGAAAGGGAAGAGACCCAGTACTTC
.	TRBV18	few	TRBJ2-7	13	CASSWGISYEQYF	TGTGCCAGCTCATGGGGCATCTCCTACGAGCAGTACTTC
TRBD2	TRBV6-5	.	TRBJ2-7	20	CASSYSRKRGGYVFPYEQYF	TGTGCCAGCAGTTACTCGCGGAAACGGGGGGGCTACGTTTTCCCATACGAGCAGTACTTC
TRBD1	TRBV20-1	.	TRBJ1-2	12	CSARGTGSGYTF	TGCAGTGCTAGAGGGACAGGGAGTGGCTACACCTTC
.	TRBV5-5	.	TRBJ2-1	15	CASRVGGEPYNEQFF	TGTGCCAGCAGAGTTGGAGGGGAACCCTACAATGAGCAGTTCTTC
.	TRBV15	few	TRBJ1-1	12	CATSGAPQEAFF	TGTGCCACCAGCGGAGCCCCCCAGGAAGCTTTCTTT
TRBD1	TRBV5-1	many	TRBJ1-1	13	CASSWGQLTEAFF	TGCGCCAGCAGCTGGGGACAGCTAACTGAAGCTTTCTTT
.	TRBV6-5	few	TRBJ2-1	13	CASSIGSYNEQFF	TGTGCCAGCAGCATCGGCAGTTACAATGAGCAGTTCTTC
.	TRBV4-1	.	TRBJ2-1	13	CASSHPRGDEQFF	TGCGCCAGCAGCCATCCCCGAGGGGATGAGCAGTTCTTC
TRBD1	TRBV19	many	TRBJ2-7	14	CASTSGQGSYEQYF	TGTGCCAGCACGTCGGGACAGGGGTCCTACGAGCAGTACTTC
TRBD2	TRBV20-1	many	TRBJ2-7	14	CSASTSALSYEQYF	TGCAGTGCTAGCACTAGCGCACTCTCCTACGAGCAGTACTTC
.	TRBV7-3	few	TRBJ2-7	14	CASSARGGFSEQYF	TGTGCCAGCAGCGCCCGAGGTGGCTTCAGCGAGCAGTACTTC